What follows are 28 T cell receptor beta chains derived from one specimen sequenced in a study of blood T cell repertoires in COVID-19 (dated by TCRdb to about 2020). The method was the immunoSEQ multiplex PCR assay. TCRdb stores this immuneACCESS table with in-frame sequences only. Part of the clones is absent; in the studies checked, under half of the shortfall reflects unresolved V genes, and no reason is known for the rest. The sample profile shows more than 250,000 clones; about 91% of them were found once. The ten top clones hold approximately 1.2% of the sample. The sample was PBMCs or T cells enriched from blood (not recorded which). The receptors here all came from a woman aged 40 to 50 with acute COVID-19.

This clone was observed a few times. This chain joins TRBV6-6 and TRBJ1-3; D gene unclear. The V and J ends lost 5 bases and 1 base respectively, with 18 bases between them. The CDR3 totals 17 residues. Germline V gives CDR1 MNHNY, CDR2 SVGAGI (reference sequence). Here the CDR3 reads CASSPEVAPGSGNTIYF. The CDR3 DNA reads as TGTGCCAGCAGTCCCGAGGTAGCTCCCGGGTCTGGAAACACCATATATTTT.

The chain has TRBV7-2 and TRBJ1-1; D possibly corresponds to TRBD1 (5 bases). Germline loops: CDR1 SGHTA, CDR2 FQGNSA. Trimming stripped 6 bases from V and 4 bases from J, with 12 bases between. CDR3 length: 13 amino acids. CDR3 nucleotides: TGTGCCAGCAGGGGCGGAGGGGCCACTGAAGCTTTCTTT. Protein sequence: CASRGGGATEAFF.

CDR3: CAWSGVNTEAFF. In DNA, the CDR3 is TGTGCCTGGAGTGGCGTGAACACTGAAGCTTTCTTT. This sequence joins TRBV30 and TRBJ1-1; the D is unclear. Germline loops: CDR1 GTSNPN, CDR2 SVGIG (reference sequence). The CDR3 sequence is 12 residues long. V lost 1 base to trimming and J lost 0 bases, with 3 bases between them.

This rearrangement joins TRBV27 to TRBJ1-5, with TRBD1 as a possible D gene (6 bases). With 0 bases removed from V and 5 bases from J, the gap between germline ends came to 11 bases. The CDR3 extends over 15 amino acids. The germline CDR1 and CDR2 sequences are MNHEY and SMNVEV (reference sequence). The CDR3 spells CASSLSVGGHQPQHF. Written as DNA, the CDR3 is TGTGCCAGCAGTTTATCCGTGGGGGGGCATCAGCCCCAGCATTTT.

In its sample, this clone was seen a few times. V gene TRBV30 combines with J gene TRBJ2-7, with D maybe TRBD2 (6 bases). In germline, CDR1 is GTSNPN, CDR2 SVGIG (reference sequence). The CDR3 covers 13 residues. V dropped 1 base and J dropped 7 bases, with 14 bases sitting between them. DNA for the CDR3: TGTGCCTGGAGTGGTTTGGGGGGTACAGAGCAGTACTTC. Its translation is CAWSGLGGTEQYF.

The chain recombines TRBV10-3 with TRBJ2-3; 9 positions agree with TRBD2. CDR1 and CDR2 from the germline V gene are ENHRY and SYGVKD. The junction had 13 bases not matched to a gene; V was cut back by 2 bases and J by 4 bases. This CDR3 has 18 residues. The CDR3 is CAISEPRRIAGVSDTQYF. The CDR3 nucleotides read TGTGCCATCAGTGAGCCCCGACGGATAGCGGGAGTTTCAGATACGCAGTATTTT.

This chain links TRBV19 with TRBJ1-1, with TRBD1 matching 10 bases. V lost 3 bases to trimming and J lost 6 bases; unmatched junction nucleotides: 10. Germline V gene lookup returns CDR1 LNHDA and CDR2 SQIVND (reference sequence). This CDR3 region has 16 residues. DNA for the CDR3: TGTGCCAGTAGTATTATACCCGGGACAGGGGATTCTGAAGCTTTCTTT. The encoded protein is CASSIIPGTGDSEAFF.

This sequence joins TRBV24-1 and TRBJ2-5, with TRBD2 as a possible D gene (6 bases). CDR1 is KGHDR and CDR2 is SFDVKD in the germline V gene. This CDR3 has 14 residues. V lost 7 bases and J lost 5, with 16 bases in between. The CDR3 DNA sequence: TGTGCCACCAGCCGTGGGGGAGCGGGCGAGACCCAGTACTTC. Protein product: CATSRGGAGETQYF.

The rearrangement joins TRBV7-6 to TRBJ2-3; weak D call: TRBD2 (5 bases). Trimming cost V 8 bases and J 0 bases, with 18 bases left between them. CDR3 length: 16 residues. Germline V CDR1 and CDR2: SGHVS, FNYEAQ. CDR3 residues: CASQRWTDSSTDTQYF. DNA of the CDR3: TGTGCCAGCCAAAGGTGGACGGACTCTAGCACAGATACGCAGTATTTT.

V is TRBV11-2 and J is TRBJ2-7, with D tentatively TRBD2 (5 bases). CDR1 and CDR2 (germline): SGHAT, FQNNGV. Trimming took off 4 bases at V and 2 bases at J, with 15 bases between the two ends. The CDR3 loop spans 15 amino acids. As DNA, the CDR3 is TGTGCCAGCAGCTCGGCACCGGGGATCACCTACGAGCAGTACTTC. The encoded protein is CASSSAPGITYEQYF.

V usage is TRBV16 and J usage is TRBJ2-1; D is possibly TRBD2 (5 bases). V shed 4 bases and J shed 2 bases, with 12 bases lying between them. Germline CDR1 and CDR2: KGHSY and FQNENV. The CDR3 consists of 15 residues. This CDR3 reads CASSPPDGAYNEQFF. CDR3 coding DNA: TGTGCCAGCAGCCCACCGGACGGGGCCTACAATGAGCAGTTCTTC.

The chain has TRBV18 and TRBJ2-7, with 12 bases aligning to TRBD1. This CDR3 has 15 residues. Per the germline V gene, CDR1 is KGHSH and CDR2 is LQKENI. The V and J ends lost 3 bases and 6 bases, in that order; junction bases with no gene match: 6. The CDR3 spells CASSPRGQGAPEQYF. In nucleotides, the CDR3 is TGTGCCAGCTCACCCCGGGGACAGGGGGCCCCCGAGCAGTACTTC. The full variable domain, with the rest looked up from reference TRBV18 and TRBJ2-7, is NAGVMQNPRHLVRRRGQEARLRCSPMKGHSHVYWYRQLPEEGLKFMVYLQKENIIDESGMPKERFSAEFPKEGPSILRIQQVVRGDSAAYFCASSPRGQGAPEQYFGPGTRLTVT.

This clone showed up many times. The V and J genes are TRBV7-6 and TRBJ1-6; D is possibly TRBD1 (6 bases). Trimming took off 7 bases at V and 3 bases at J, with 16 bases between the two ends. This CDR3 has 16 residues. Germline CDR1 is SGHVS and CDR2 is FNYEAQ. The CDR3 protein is CASTSSGTYYNSPLHF. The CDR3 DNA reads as TGTGCCAGCACCAGCTCCGGGACATACTATAATTCACCCCTCCACTTT.

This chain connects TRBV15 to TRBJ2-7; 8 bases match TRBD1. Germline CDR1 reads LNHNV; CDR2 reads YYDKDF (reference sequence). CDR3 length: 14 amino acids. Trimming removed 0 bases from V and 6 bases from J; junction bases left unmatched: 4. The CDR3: CATSRDGTGGEQYV. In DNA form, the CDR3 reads TGTGCCACCAGCAGAGACGGCACAGGGGGCGAGCAGTACGTC.

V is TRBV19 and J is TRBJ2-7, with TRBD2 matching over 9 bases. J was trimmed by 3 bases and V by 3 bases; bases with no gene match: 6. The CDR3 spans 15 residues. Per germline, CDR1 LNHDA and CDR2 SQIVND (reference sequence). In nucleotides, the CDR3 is TGTGCCAGTAGTATGGGTAGCGGGAGTTTCTACGAGCAGTACTTC. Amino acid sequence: CASSMGSGSFYEQYF.

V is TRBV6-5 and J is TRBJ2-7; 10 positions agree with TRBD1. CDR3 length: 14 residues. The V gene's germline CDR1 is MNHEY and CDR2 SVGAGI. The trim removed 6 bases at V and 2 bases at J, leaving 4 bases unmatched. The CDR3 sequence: CASRKGQGPYEQYF. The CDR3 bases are TGTGCCAGCAGGAAGGGACAGGGGCCCTACGAGCAGTACTTC.

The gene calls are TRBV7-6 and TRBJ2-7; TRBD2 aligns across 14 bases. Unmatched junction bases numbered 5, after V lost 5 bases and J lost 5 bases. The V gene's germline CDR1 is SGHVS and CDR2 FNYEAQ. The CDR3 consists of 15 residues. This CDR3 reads CASSKGLAGVDEQYF. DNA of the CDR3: TGTGCCAGCAGCAAGGGACTAGCGGGAGTCGACGAGCAGTACTTC.

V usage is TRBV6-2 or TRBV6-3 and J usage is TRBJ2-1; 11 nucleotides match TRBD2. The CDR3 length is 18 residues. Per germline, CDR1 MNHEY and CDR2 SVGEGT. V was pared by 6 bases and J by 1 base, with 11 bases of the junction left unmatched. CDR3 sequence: CASSHHILAGVSYNEQFF. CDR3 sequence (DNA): TGTGCCAGCAGCCACCATATACTAGCGGGAGTATCCTACAATGAGCAGTTCTTC.

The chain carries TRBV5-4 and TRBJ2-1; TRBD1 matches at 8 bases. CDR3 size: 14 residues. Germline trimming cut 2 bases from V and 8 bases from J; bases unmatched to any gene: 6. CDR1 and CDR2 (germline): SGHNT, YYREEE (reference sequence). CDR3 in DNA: TGTGCCAGCAGCTTCCTGGACAGGGTCTATGAGCAGTTCTTC. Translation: CASSFLDRVYEQFF.

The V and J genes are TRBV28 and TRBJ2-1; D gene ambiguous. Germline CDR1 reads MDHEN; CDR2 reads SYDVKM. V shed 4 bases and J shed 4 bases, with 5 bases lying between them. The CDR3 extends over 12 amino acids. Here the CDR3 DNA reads TGTGCCAGCAGTTCCACATACAATGAGCAGTTCTTC. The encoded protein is CASSSTYNEQFF.

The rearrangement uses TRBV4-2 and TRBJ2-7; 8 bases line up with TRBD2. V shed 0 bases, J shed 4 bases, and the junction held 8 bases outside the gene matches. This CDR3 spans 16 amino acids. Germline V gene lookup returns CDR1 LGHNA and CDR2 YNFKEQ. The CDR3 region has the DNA TGTGCCAGCAGCCAAGAATCCAGCGGGAGAACGTACGAGCAGTACTTC. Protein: CASSQESSGRTYEQYF.

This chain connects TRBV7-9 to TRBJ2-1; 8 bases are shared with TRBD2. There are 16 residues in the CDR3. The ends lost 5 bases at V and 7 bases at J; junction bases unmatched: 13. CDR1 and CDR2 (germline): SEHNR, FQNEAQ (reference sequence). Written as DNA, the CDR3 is TGTGCCAGCAGCAAATTATCGGGAGGGCCTCAAAATGAGCAGTTCTTC. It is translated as CASSKLSGGPQNEQFF.

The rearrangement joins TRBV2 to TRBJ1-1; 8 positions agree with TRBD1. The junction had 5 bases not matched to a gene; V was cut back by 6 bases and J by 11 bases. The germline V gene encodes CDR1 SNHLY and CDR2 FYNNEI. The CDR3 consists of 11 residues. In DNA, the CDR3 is TGTGCCAGCAGACAGGACAGGGTGGCTTTCTTT. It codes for CASRQDRVAFF.

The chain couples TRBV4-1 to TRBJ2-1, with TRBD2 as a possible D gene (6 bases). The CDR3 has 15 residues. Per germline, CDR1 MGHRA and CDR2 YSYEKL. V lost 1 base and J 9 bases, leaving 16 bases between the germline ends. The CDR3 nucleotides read TGCGCCAGCAGCCAAGTTTCCTCCGCCGGGGGTGAGCAGTTCTTC. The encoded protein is CASSQVSSAGGEQFF.

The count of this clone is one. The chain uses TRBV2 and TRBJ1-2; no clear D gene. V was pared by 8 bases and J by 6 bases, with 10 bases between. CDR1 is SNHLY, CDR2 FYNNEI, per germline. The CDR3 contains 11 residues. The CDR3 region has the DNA TGTGCCAGCTCTATTGAGCATGGCTACACCTTC. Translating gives CASSIEHGYTF.

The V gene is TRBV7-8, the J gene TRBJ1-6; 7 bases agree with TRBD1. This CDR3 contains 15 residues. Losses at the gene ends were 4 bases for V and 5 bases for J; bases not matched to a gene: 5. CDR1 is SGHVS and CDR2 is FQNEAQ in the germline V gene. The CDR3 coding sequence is TGTGCCAGCAGCTCGAAAACAGGGGATAATTCACCCCTCCACTTT. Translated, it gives CASSSKTGDNSPLHF.

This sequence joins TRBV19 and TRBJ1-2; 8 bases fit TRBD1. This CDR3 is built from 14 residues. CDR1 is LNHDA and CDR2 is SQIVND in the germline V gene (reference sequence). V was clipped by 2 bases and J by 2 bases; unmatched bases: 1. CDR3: CASSIQGANYGYTF. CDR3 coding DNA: TGTGCCAGTAGTATACAGGGGGCAAACTATGGCTACACCTTC.

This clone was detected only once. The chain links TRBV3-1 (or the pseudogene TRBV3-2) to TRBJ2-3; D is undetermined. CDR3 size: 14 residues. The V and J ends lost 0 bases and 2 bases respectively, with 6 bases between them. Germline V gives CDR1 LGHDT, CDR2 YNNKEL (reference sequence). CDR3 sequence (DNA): TGTGCCAGCAGCCAAGATCAGTTCACAGATACGCAGTATTTT. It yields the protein CASSQDQFTDTQYF.